One and the same sample provided the 25 T cell receptor beta chains below, sequenced in a study of cytomegalovirus exposure and HLA in healthy donors (dated by TCRdb to 2017 to 2019). Library preparation employed the immunoSEQ multiplex PCR assay. A mixture of 60 forward primers for TCR Vbeta segments and 13 reverse primers for TCR Jbeta segments was used in the multiplex PCR. Here the immuneACCESS table is served through TCRdb, limited to in-frame sequences with V and J called. Missing clones are a known gap in these copies; in checked studies unresolved V genes cover under half, and the rest lacks a known reason. The sample has 150,000 to 200,000 clones on record, about three quarters of them singletons. The ten biggest clones cover 2% to 3% of the sample. The sample taken for sequencing was PBMCs. The receptors derive from a woman aged 40-49 years in good health and CMV-seropositive.

The chain couples TRBV5-1 to TRBJ2-7, with D maybe TRBD1 (6 bases). Per germline, CDR1 SGHRS and CDR2 YFSETQ. This CDR3 spans 15 amino acids. V lost 4 bases to trimming and J lost 0 bases, with 14 bases between them. In DNA form, the CDR3 reads TGCGCCAGCAGCGGCAGGGGACGTAGCTCCTACGAGCAGTACTTC. Protein: CASSGRGRSSYEQYF.

J is TRBJ1-2 and V is TRBV18; TRBD1 aligns across 7 bases. V trimming: 6 bases; J trimming: 2 bases; junction bases outside the gene matches: 6. The CDR3 spans 14 residues. Germline CDR1 reads KGHSH; CDR2 reads LQKENI. The CDR3 DNA sequence: TGTGCCAGCTCGCGGGAGGGACAGAACTATGGCTACACCTTC. Protein: CASSREGQNYGYTF.

The genes are TRBV10-3 and TRBJ2-1, with a tentative D call TRBD1 (6 bases). The CDR3 loop spans 15 amino acids. CDR1 and CDR2 from the germline V gene are ENHRY and SYGVKD. Trimming cost V 4 bases and J 0 bases, with 10 bases left between them. The CDR3 protein is CAISGGPGSYNEQFF. In DNA, the CDR3 is TGTGCCATCAGTGGGGGGCCTGGCTCCTACAATGAGCAGTTCTTC.

This chain uses TRBV4-3 with TRBJ1-2; D remains unclear. The germline gives CDR1 LGHNA, CDR2 YSLEER. Trimming pared 4 bases from V and 1 base from J, leaving 16 bases between. This CDR3 is built from 16 residues. The CDR3 DNA sequence: TGCGCCAGCAGCCCTAGTTCAGCCAATCGTAACTATGGCTACACCTTC. Its protein product is CASSPSSANRNYGYTF.

V and J are TRBV23-1 and TRBJ2-2, with a weak D call TRBD1 (5 bases). TRBV23-1 falls under the ORF class, with uncertain function. Trimming pared 4 bases from V and 0 bases from J, leaving 6 bases between. CDR3 length equals 14 residues. The CDR3 region has the DNA TGCGCCAGCAGTCGACAGTCGAACACCGGGGAGCTGTTTTTT. It yields the protein CASSRQSNTGELFF.

This chain joins TRBV9 and TRBJ2-5, with 11 bases fitting TRBD1. TRBJ2-7 matches the DNA end more closely, so the J call is doubtful. The CDR3 covers 15 residues. Germline values: CDR1 SGDLS, CDR2 YYNGEE. CDR3 in amino acids: CASSVVGTGGGEQYF. CDR3 nucleotide sequence: TGTGCCAGCAGCGTAGTAGGGACAGGGGGAGGCGAGCAGTACTTC.

The rearrangement uses TRBV7-2 and TRBJ1-6, with 10 bases identical to TRBD1. The CDR3 is made up of 16 amino acids. V shed 5 bases and J 10 bases; nucleotides not matched to a gene: 11. Germline V gene sequence: CDR1 SGHTA, CDR2 FQGNSA. CDR3: CASSLLGQGNRSPLHF. The CDR3 coding sequence is TGTGCCAGCAGCCTGTTGGGACAGGGGAATAGGTCACCCCTCCACTTT.

This clone has just one count. The V call is TRBV5-1, the J call TRBJ1-1; D possibly corresponds to TRBD1 (5 bases). CDR3 length equals 13 residues. The germline V gene has CDR1 SGHRS and CDR2 YFSETQ. The V end was cut by 6 bases, the J end by 1 base, with 10 bases between. Written as DNA, the CDR3 is TGCGCCAGCATGGACGGGGGGAACACTGAAGCTTTCTTT. Amino acids: CASMDGGNTEAFF.

The chain links TRBV4-3 to TRBJ2-3, with 8 nucleotides matching TRBD2. The germline V gene encodes CDR1 LGHNA and CDR2 YSLEER. The CDR3 covers 14 residues. Unmatched junction bases numbered 10, after V lost 9 bases and J lost 5 bases. This CDR3 is CASSIGGVEDTQYF. The DNA for the CDR3 is TGCGCCAGTTCGATCGGGGGGGTTGAAGATACGCAGTATTTT.

The CDR3 DNA follows: TGTGCCAGCAGCTTACAGCGGACAGATACGCAGTATTTT. Protein product: CASSLQRTDTQYF. The chain recombines TRBV7-6 with TRBJ2-3; D is possibly TRBD2 (5 bases). The germline V and J ends were trimmed by 2 bases and 3 bases, with 6 bases remaining between them. Germline CDR1 SGHVS, CDR2 FNYEAQ. This CDR3 is built from 13 residues. Based on the CDR3 plus reference TRBV7-6 and TRBJ2-3, the full variable domain is GAGVSQSPRYKVTKRGQDVALRCDPISGHVSLYWYRQALGQGPEFLTYFNYEAQQDKSGLPNDRFSAERPEGSISTLTIQRTEQRDSAMYRCASSLQRTDTQYFGPGTRLTVL.

The chain couples TRBV28 to TRBJ2-6; 9 nucleotides agree with TRBD1. There are 17 residues in the CDR3. Trimming cost V 4 bases and J 5 bases; bases outside gene matches: 9. Germline V gives CDR1 MDHEN, CDR2 SYDVKM. The CDR3 DNA reads as TGTGCCAGCAGTTCTCCAACAGGGGGCTACTGGGCCAACGTCCTGACTTTC. Translated, it gives CASSSPTGGYWANVLTF.

The genes are TRBV5-1 and TRBJ2-5; 9 nucleotides align to TRBD1. Unmatched junction bases numbered 9, after V lost 5 bases and J lost 4 bases. CDR1 and CDR2 (germline): SGHRS, YFSETQ. The CDR3 has 15 residues. CDR3 sequence (DNA): TGCGCCAGCAGTCCCGGGACAGGGCGAGCAGAGACCCAGTACTTC. Residues: CASSPGTGRAETQYF.

The chain joins TRBV27 to TRBJ1-5; no clear D. The germline V and J ends were trimmed by 2 bases and 0 bases, with 5 bases remaining between them. The V gene's germline CDR1 is MNHEY and CDR2 SMNVEV (reference sequence). The CDR3 length is 14 residues. The CDR3, as DNA: TGTGCCAGCAGTTTACATTTTAGCAATCAGCCCCAGCATTTT. It encodes CASSLHFSNQPQHF.

This chain links TRBV4-2 with TRBJ2-7; D remains ambiguous. The CDR3 length is 13 residues. Trimming cost V 1 base and J 4 bases, with 8 bases left between them. CDR1 and CDR2 from the germline V gene are LGHNA and YNFKEQ. In DNA, the CDR3 is TGTGCCAGCAGCCAAGTGAACGGTTACGAGCAGTACTTC. Its protein is CASSQVNGYEQYF.

The rearrangement joins TRBV7-7 to TRBJ2-7; TRBD2 is a possible D gene (6 bases). The CDR3 extends over 15 amino acids. In germline, CDR1 is SSHAT, CDR2 FNYEAQ (reference sequence). The V end was cut by 5 bases, the J end by 1 base, with 15 bases between. DNA of the CDR3: TGTGCCAGCAGCCCTACCGGGGGTGGGTCCTACGAGCAGTACTTC. Amino acids: CASSPTGGGSYEQYF.

The chain joins TRBV7-8 to TRBJ1-1; D may be TRBD1 (5 bases). The CDR3 loop spans 16 amino acids. V was cut by 3 bases and J by 0 bases, with 14 bases left in between. Per the germline V gene, CDR1 is SGHVS and CDR2 is FQNEAQ. This chain's CDR3 is CASSFARGWMNTEAFF. The CDR3 DNA reads TGTGCCAGCAGCTTCGCTCGGGGGTGGATGAACACTGAAGCTTTCTTT.

This chain connects TRBV10-3 to TRBJ1-2, with 7 bases matching TRBD1. The germline V gene encodes CDR1 ENHRY and CDR2 SYGVKD. J lost 7 bases, V lost 6 bases, and 8 bases had no gene match. CDR3 length: 13 residues. CDR3 DNA: TGTGCCATCAGGGACCCGGGACAGACTGGCTACACCTTC. Translating it yields CAIRDPGQTGYTF.

This clone showed up just a few times. This chain joins TRBV30 and TRBJ1-2; D is perhaps TRBD1 (6 bases). Germline values: CDR1 GTSNPN, CDR2 SVGIG (reference sequence). CDR3 size: 14 residues. V lost 4 bases and J 0 bases, leaving 12 bases between the germline ends. The CDR3, as DNA: TGTGCCTGGATCCCGGCAGGGGCTAACTATGGCTACACCTTC. Translated, it gives CAWIPAGANYGYTF.

CDR3 protein: CAWSVPIPGTGEPNYEQYF. Here the CDR3 DNA reads TGTGCCTGGAGTGTGCCCATTCCCGGGACAGGGGAACCAAACTACGAGCAGTACTTC. The V and J genes are TRBV30 and TRBJ2-5; 10 bases match TRBD1. The end of the DNA is better explained by TRBJ2-7, so the J call may be wrong. This CDR3 spans 19 amino acids. The germline V gene has CDR1 GTSNPN and CDR2 SVGIG (reference sequence).

The CDR3 sequence is CASKKRQGAYEQYF. DNA for the CDR3: TGTGCCAGTAAAAAACGACAGGGGGCCTACGAGCAGTACTTC. The J gene is TRBJ2-7, the V gene TRBV19, with 9 positions matching TRBD1. Germline CDR1 LNHDA, CDR2 SQIVND (reference sequence). The V gene end was trimmed by 7 bases and the J gene end by 2 bases; junction bases not matched to a gene: 6. This CDR3 has 14 amino acids.

The J gene is TRBJ2-7, the V gene TRBV30; tentative D call: TRBD2 (6 bases). Trimming pared 2 bases from V and 3 bases from J, leaving 14 bases between. CDR1 GTSNPN and CDR2 SVGIG come from the germline V gene (reference sequence). The CDR3 covers 14 residues. DNA of the CDR3: TGTGCCTGGAGTCTTCGCGGGACCTACTACGAGCAGTACTTC. Its translation: CAWSLRGTYYEQYF.

The chain has TRBV6-5 and TRBJ2-5, with 8 bases fitting TRBD2. The germline V gene has CDR1 MNHEY and CDR2 SVGAGI. This CDR3 has 14 residues. The J segment lost 5 bases and the V segment lost 6 bases, leaving 8 bases of the junction unmatched. CDR3 sequence (DNA): TGTGCCAGCAGCGGGGGACTAGGAGTTGAGACCCAGTACTTC. Translating it yields CASSGGLGVETQYF.

V usage is TRBV19 and J usage is TRBJ1-2; 7 bases match TRBD1. J lost 2 bases, V lost 4 bases, and 10 bases had no gene match. From germline, CDR1 is LNHDA and CDR2 SQIVND (reference sequence). The CDR3 extends over 16 amino acids. The CDR3 DNA follows: TGTGCCAGTAGTACAATACAGGGCAGGGGGAACTATGGCTACACCTTC. It is translated as CASSTIQGRGNYGYTF.

The J gene is TRBJ1-1, the V gene TRBV6-5; 12 positions agree with TRBD1. The CDR3 sequence is 13 residues long. In germline, CDR1 is MNHEY, CDR2 SVGAGI. J gave up 5 bases and V 10 bases, and 5 bases lay outside the gene matches. This chain's CDR3 is CAIRDRGLTEAFF. CDR3 DNA sequence: TGTGCCATCCGGGACAGGGGGCTTACTGAAGCTTTCTTT.

This rearrangement joins TRBV30 to TRBJ1-1; D not certain. Germline V gene sequence: CDR1 GTSNPN, CDR2 SVGIG (reference sequence). The CDR3 extends over 12 amino acids. V shed 2 bases and J shed 7 bases, with 11 bases lying between them. The CDR3 here is CAWSRSGIEAFF. CDR3 DNA: TGTGCCTGGAGTCGCTCCGGGATTGAAGCTTTCTTT.